This record looks at one TCR beta chain sequence and its context. Its antigen has not been determined. The record has no base qualities; no much larger clone is one base away. Via the germline V gene, CDR1 is MDHEN and CDR2 SYDVKM. The CDR3 starts with the cysteine, ends with the phenylalanine, and has 14 residues. The kept DNA is CDR3 alone, 42 bases in frame from the first base. V drops 7 bases and J drops 3 bases, leaving 15 bases in between. The sample is drawn from a study of high-grade serous ovarian cancer treatment subgroups (dated by TCRdb to about 2021). About the study as a whole: On average, sequencing produced about 14,000 reads and about 7,600 unique TCR beta rearrangements for each sample. Under a laparoscopic triage algorithm, patients with high-grade serous ovarian cancer were grouped by complete gross resection or by neoadjuvant chemotherapy response, and the study profiled the TCR beta repertoires of these patients. Of the roughly 30 patients in the cohort, some ten had no residual disease after primary surgery (R0), some ten were excellent NACT responders, and some ten were poor NACT responders. One primary tumor sample and two metastatic tumor samples were contributed by each patient, so that some 83 samples were obtained in total.

The roughly 99 tumor samples underwent high-throughput TCR profiling with ImmunoSEQ. Processing in the source paper ran as follows. Repertoire diversity metrics included richness (unique productive sequences), clonality, evenness and relatedness; Bhattacharyya coefficient assessed similarity between samples. A sensitivity analysis that removed TCRs with fewer than two reads produced consistent conclusions. This immuneACCESS table, as held by TCRdb, lists in-frame sequences with V and J called but not all clones. Of the missing ones, under half trace to an unresolved V gene in checked studies; the others have no known cause. D and trimming come from the DNA, and the V and J calls and clone size come from that table. The sample yields 13,000 or so clones; about 90% were counted once. Around 2.9% of the sample is taken by the ten largest. Tumor samples were obtained before definitive surgery or chemotherapy. Genomic DNA was extracted by the MD Anderson Biospecimen Extraction Resource, and TCR sequencing was done by the MD Anderson Cancer Genomics Laboratory.

Overall study results and their limits: Repertoire similarity between tumors of the same patient ranged roughly 0.1 to 0.79, whereas almost no similarity was seen between different patients. TCR repertoire analyses were focused on CDR3, and CDR1 and CDR2 were not analyzed. Neoantigen level correlated positively with TCR clonal relatedness, and copy number variation and mutation load from whole-genome sequencing showed a positive trend with TCR clonal relatedness. Because bulk tumor TCR sequencing provided no spatial information, insight into HGSC tumor complexity and diversity was limited.

The sequence was obtained from a human donor with high-grade serous ovarian cancer. This sequence uses TRBV28 and TRBJ1-1; TRBD1 is a weak D gene call, 5 bases matching. The sequenced material came from tumor tissue. The DNA sequence follows: TGTGCCAGCATTGGGACCGGGGCCTACACTGAAGCTTTCTTT. The resulting protein is CASIGTGAYTEAFF.